This entry describes one T cell receptor (beta chain). The sample originates from a study of blood T cell repertoires in COVID-19. On the study more broadly: Some COVID-19 samples were acute and others convalescent; all came from the United States, Italy and Spain.

Authors' data handling: It was from reference gene primer amplification that nucleated cell counts were estimated. Assay: immunoSEQ multiplex PCR; the TCRdb copy retains only in-frame clones and omits some. That table supplies the V and J calls and clone size; D and trimming were determined from the DNA. The sample carries 300,000 or so clones, about nine tenths recorded once. Participants, roughly 18 to 90 years old, spanned under 25 US areas. This CDR3 contains 14 residues. CDR1 is SGDLS, CDR2 YYNGEE, per germline. The junction had 4 bases not matched to a gene; V was cut back by 3 bases and J by 6 bases.

V usage is TRBV9 and J usage is TRBJ1-2; TRBD1 agrees at 11 bases. Sequencing used PBMCs or T cells enriched from blood (not recorded which). The source of this sequence is a woman younger than 45 who had recovered from COVID-19. The chain's CDR3 is CASSGGQGVNGYTF. The CDR3 nucleotides read TGTGCCAGCAGCGGGGGACAGGGGGTCAATGGCTACACCTTC.